This T cell receptor (beta chain) was sequenced in a study of blood T cell repertoires in COVID-19. Study details: The study drew acute and convalescent COVID-19 samples from the United States, Italy and Spain. Sample material is recorded as cDNA or gDNA derived from T cells, B-cell-depleted T cells, or PBMCs.

This clone was counted once. How the authors handled the data: Amplification of reference gene primers was used by the study to estimate nucleated cell counts. Produced via immunoSEQ multiplex PCR; TCRdb's table is partial and in-frame only. Clone size and the V and J calls come from that table; the DNA yielded D and trimming. The table shows 180,000 or so clones, with approximately 87% occurring only once. Unmatched junction bases numbered 5, after V lost 7 bases and J lost 4 bases. This CDR3 is built from 13 residues. Germline assignment: CDR1 MNHEY and CDR2 SVGAGI. This sequence originates from a man in his forties or fifties with active or convalescent COVID-19. Sequencing input: peripheral blood. The genes are TRBV6-5 and TRBJ1-1, with 8 nucleotides matching TRBD1. The CDR3 nucleotides are TGTGCCAGCACCAGACAGGGGAGCACTGAAGCTTTCTTT. Its protein product is CASTRQGSTEAFF.